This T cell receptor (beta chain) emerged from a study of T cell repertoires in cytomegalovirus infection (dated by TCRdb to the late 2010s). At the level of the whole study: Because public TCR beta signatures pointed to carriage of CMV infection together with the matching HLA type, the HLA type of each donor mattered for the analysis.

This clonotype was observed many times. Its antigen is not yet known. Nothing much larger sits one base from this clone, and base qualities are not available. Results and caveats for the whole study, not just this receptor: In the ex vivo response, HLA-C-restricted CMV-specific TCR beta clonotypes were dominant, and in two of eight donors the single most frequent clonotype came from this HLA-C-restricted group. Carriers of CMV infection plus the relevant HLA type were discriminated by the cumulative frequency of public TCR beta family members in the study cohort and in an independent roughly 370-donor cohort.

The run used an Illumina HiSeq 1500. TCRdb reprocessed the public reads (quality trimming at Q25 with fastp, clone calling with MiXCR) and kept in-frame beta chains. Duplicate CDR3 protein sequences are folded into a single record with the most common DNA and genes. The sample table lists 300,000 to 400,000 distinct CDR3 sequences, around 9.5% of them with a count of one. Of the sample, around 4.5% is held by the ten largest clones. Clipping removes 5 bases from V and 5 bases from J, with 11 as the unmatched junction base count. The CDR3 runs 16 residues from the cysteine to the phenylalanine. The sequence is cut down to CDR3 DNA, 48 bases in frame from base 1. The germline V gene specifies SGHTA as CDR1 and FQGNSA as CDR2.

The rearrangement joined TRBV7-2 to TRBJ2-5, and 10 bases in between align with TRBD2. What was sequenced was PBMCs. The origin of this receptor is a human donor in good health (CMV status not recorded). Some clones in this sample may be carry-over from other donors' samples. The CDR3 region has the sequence CASSALAGGGRETQYF. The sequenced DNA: TGTGCCAGCAGCGCTTTAGCGGGGGGAGGGCGGGAGACCCAGTACTTC. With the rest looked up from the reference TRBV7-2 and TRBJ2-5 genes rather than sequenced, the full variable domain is GAGVSQSPSNKVTEKGKDVELRCDPISGHTALYWYRQSLGQGLEFLIYFQGNSAPDKSGLPSDRFSAERTGGSVSTLTIQRTQQEDSAVYLCASSALAGGGRETQYFGPGTRLLVL.